Below are 25 T cell receptor beta chains sequenced from a single sample in a study of shared clonotypes between healthy human individuals. Assay used: immunoSEQ multiplex PCR; TCRdb lists only in-frame clones, some missing. The data contain millions of clones, over 85% of them seen just once; the ten biggest clones take up 0.13% to 0.15%. The specimen was naive CD4+ T cells sorted from blood. As to subset: CD45RA+ positively selected. These receptor sequences come from a man aged 18 to 29 in good health.

The chain uses TRBV10-3 and TRBJ2-1; 7 bases fit TRBD1. The V gene end was trimmed by 1 base and the J gene end by 3 bases; junction bases not matched to a gene: 6. Germline CDR1 and CDR2: ENHRY and SYGVKD. This CDR3 region has 16 residues. CDR3: CAISELTGESYNEQFF. CDR3 bases: TGTGCCATCAGTGAGTTAACAGGGGAAAGCTACAATGAGCAGTTCTTC.

This chain links TRBV5-4 with TRBJ2-4, with D perhaps matching TRBD1 or TRBD2 (5 bases each). The CDR3 runs 15 residues. V lost 1 base to trimming and J lost 6 bases, with 14 bases between them. Germline values: CDR1 SGHNT, CDR2 YYREEE (reference sequence). This chain's CDR3 is CASSLQDQGPNIQYF. DNA for the CDR3: TGTGCCAGCAGCTTGCAGGACCAGGGACCAAACATTCAGTACTTC.

V usage is TRBV10-3 and J usage is TRBJ1-2; maybe TRBD1 (5 bases). The germline CDR1 and CDR2 sequences are ENHRY and SYGVKD. The CDR3 has 14 amino acids. V gave up 0 bases and J gave up 10 bases, with 15 bases separating them. The CDR3 sequence: CAISESQDTALYTF. CDR3 DNA sequence: TGTGCCATCAGTGAGTCGCAGGACACCGCCCTCTACACCTTC.

This rearrangement joins TRBV7-9 to TRBJ2-5; TRBD1 might be the D (6 bases). The V end was cut by 1 base, the J end by 4 bases, with 10 bases between. The CDR3 contains 14 residues. CDR1 is SEHNR, CDR2 FQNEAQ, per germline (reference sequence). In DNA, the CDR3 is TGTGCCAGCAGCTTAGTTTCCAGGGGAGAGACCCAGTACTTC. This codes for CASSLVSRGETQYF.

The genes are TRBV5-4 and TRBJ2-1; maybe TRBD1 (7 bases). V lost 0 bases, J lost 8 bases, and 18 bases lay in between. Germline CDR1 reads SGHNT; CDR2 reads YYREEE (reference sequence). This CDR3 spans 16 amino acids. CDR3 nucleotide sequence: TGTGCCAGCAGCTTGGCCTGGGGGGACAGAATGGATGAGCAGTTCTTC. Encoded protein: CASSLAWGDRMDEQFF.

The CDR3 loop reads CASSIGPGEFKNIQYF. The CDR3 bases are TGTGCCAGTAGTATAGGCCCAGGGGAATTCAAAAACATTCAGTACTTC. V and J are TRBV19 and TRBJ2-4; D is possibly TRBD1 (6 bases). The CDR3 spans 16 residues. V shed 1 base and J shed 3 bases, with 13 bases lying between them. Germline V gene lookup returns CDR1 LNHDA and CDR2 SQIVND (reference sequence).

This clone was observed once. The J gene is TRBJ2-2, the V gene TRBV5-1; TRBD1 aligns across 8 bases. Germline-derived CDR1 and CDR2 are SGHRS and YFSETQ. This CDR3 spans 15 amino acids. The trim removed 4 bases at V and 4 bases at J, leaving 6 bases unmatched. CDR3 nucleotides: TGCGCCAGCAGCCCGGGACAGGTCAGCACCGGGGAGCTGTTTTTT. Protein product: CASSPGQVSTGELFF. Using reference TRBV5-1 and TRBJ2-2 for the parts outside the CDR3, the full variable domain is KAGVTQTPRYLIKTRGQQVTLSCSPISGHRSVSWYQQTPGQGLQFLFEYFSETQRNKGNFPGRFSGRQFSNSRSEMNVSTLELGDSALYLCASSPGQVSTGELFFGEGSRLTVL.

The rearrangement uses TRBV19 and TRBJ2-3; D possibly corresponds to TRBD2 (6 bases). The length of the CDR3 is 15 residues. Trimming stripped 4 bases from V and 2 bases from J, with 13 bases between. Looked up from germline, CDR1 is LNHDA and CDR2 is SQIVND (reference sequence). CDR3 amino acids: CASSTFGRDTDTQYF. For the CDR3, the DNA is TGTGCCAGTAGTACCTTTGGGCGGGACACAGATACGCAGTATTTT.

There are a few counts of this clone. The genes are TRBV30 and TRBJ1-1, with D possibly being TRBD1 (5 bases). Per germline, CDR1 GTSNPN and CDR2 SVGIG (reference sequence). Trimming shortened V by 0 bases and J by 5 bases, and 13 bases separated the two germline ends. The CDR3 sequence is 14 residues long. The CDR3 spells CAWSVAGGRTEAFF. CDR3 bases: TGTGCCTGGAGTGTGGCGGGGGGGAGGACTGAAGCTTTCTTT.

This rearrangement joins TRBV7-2 to TRBJ1-1; no definite D call. Trimming shortened V by 2 bases and J by 0 bases, and 10 bases separated the two germline ends. Germline CDR1 reads SGHTA; CDR2 reads FQGNSA. The CDR3 totals 15 residues. For the CDR3, the DNA is TGTGCCAGCAGCTTAAGACCGCAAGTGAACACTGAAGCTTTCTTT. Encoded protein: CASSLRPQVNTEAFF.

The table lists this clone with a few counts. The genes are TRBV19 and TRBJ2-7; tentative D call: TRBD1 (5 bases). Between the trimmed V and J ends, which lost 4 bases and 4 bases, there was a span of 11 bases. The CDR3 runs 13 residues. The germline V gene encodes CDR1 LNHDA and CDR2 SQIVND (reference sequence). CDR3 DNA sequence: TGTGCCAGTAGTACGGCAGGGCAGTACGAGCAGTACTTC. It specifies CASSTAGQYEQYF.

This clone has just one count. V is TRBV2 and J is TRBJ1-2, with a possible D match to TRBD1 (6 bases). Deletions cut 2 bases from V and 6 bases from J, with 19 bases between. CDR3 length: 16 residues. Germline-derived CDR1 and CDR2 are SNHLY and FYNNEI. This chain's CDR3 is CASSERGPKGVHGYTF. The CDR3 bases are TGTGCCAGCAGTGAACGTGGTCCGAAGGGGGTTCATGGCTACACCTTC.

The V and J genes are TRBV6-5 and TRBJ1-2; no reliable D call. The V and J ends lost 4 bases and 0 bases respectively, with 9 bases between them. Germline CDR1 MNHEY, CDR2 SVGAGI. The CDR3 has 14 residues. The CDR3 sequence is CASSWTLTNYGYTF. The CDR3 nucleotides are TGTGCCAGCAGTTGGACGTTGACTAACTATGGCTACACCTTC.

V and J are TRBV5-4 and TRBJ2-5; 7 nucleotides line up with TRBD2. This CDR3 region has 15 residues. CDR1 is SGHNT, CDR2 YYREEE, per germline (reference sequence). J was trimmed by 6 bases and V by 5 bases; bases with no gene match: 13. CDR3 loop: CASSPDSWGGKTQYF. The CDR3 DNA reads as TGTGCCAGCAGTCCGGACTCCTGGGGGGGGAAGACCCAGTACTTC. The full variable domain, with the rest looked up from reference TRBV5-4 and TRBJ2-5, is ETGVTQSPTHLIKTRGQQVTLRCSSQSGHNTVSWYQQALGQGPQFIFQYYREEENGRGNFPPRFSGLQFPNYSSELNVNALELDDSALYLCASSPDSWGGKTQYFGPGTRLLVL.

This chain joins TRBV18 and TRBJ2-7, with 9 bases fitting TRBD1. Looked up from germline, CDR1 is KGHSH and CDR2 is LQKENI. The CDR3 is 16 amino acids. Trimming cost V 2 bases and J 2 bases; bases outside gene matches: 7. DNA for the CDR3: TGTGCCAGCTCACCAATGGGGACAGGGAAACCCTACGAGCAGTACTTC. This translates into CASSPMGTGKPYEQYF.

This chain links TRBV7-8 with TRBJ1-6, with 7 bases lining up with TRBD1. Trimming removed 10 bases from V and 10 bases from J; junction bases left unmatched: 7. In germline, CDR1 is SGHVS, CDR2 FQNEAQ. The CDR3 is 12 residues long. CDR3 amino acids: CATQQGISPLHF. CDR3 nucleotides: TGTGCCACCCAACAGGGGATCTCACCCCTCCACTTT.

V is TRBV7-6 and J is TRBJ2-2, with TRBD2 matching 8 bases. The CDR3 spans 18 residues. V trimming: 2 bases; J trimming: 1 base; junction bases outside the gene matches: 9. The germline V gene encodes CDR1 SGHVS and CDR2 FNYEAQ. The CDR3 DNA reads as TGTGCCAGCAGCTTAAGTCCACTAGCGGTAAAGAACACCGGGGAGCTGTTTTTT. Protein sequence: CASSLSPLAVKNTGELFF.

The J gene is TRBJ2-7, the V gene TRBV6-6; TRBD1 might be the D (5 bases). V gave up 7 bases and J gave up 0 bases, with 13 bases separating them. The CDR3 totals 14 residues. Germline V gene data show CDR1 as MNHNY and CDR2 as SVGAGI (reference sequence). CDR3 bases: TGTGCCAGCACCAGGACACCCAGCTCCTACGAGCAGTACTTC. Protein: CASTRTPSSYEQYF.

This chain uses TRBV28 with TRBJ2-7; either TRBD1 or TRBD2 may fit D (6 bases each). CDR1 MDHEN and CDR2 SYDVKM come from the germline V gene. The CDR3 consists of 13 residues. The V end lost 3 bases, the J end lost 4 bases, and 10 bases lay between the germline ends. DNA for the CDR3: TGTGCCAGCAGTTTTCAGGGGAGGTACGAGCAGTACTTC. Translation: CASSFQGRYEQYF.

The chain employs TRBV13 and TRBJ2-7, with D unresolved. V was shortened by 3 bases and J by 4 bases, with 10 bases between the two germline ends. The germline gives CDR1 PRHDT, CDR2 FYEKMQ (reference sequence). The length of the CDR3 is 13 residues. The CDR3 sequence is CASSFKPPYEQYF. The CDR3, as DNA: TGTGCCAGCAGCTTTAAACCCCCGTACGAGCAGTACTTC.

The chain is built from TRBV28 and TRBJ2-3, with TRBD2 identical over 8 bases. Germline V gene sequence: CDR1 MDHEN, CDR2 SYDVKM. The CDR3 length is 15 residues. V lost 3 bases and J lost 3; bases outside the gene matches: 5. In DNA form, the CDR3 reads TGTGCCAGCAGTTTTAGCGGGGCGGGGACAGATACGCAGTATTTT. This encodes CASSFSGAGTDTQYF.

CDR3 region: CASSQDLQTRDVDKDTEAFF. CDR3 coding DNA: TGTGCCAGCAGCCAAGACCTTCAAACCCGGGATGTAGATAAGGACACTGAAGCTTTCTTT. V usage is TRBV14 and J usage is TRBJ1-1; unclear D gene. The CDR3 length is 20 residues. V dropped 0 bases and J dropped 3 bases, with 26 bases sitting between them. CDR1 and CDR2 (germline): SGHDN, FVKESK.

Details on this clone: The sample contains more than one DNA sequence encoding this CDR3. This chain links TRBV30 with TRBJ1-4; D remains ambiguous. The CDR3 spans 11 residues. The V and J ends lost 0 bases and 5 bases respectively, with 1 base between them. CDR1 and CDR2 (germline): GTSNPN, SVGIG (reference sequence). As DNA, the CDR3 is TGTGCCTGGAGTGTAAATGAAAAACTGTTTTTT. This encodes CAWSVNEKLFF.

V usage is TRBV6-1 and J usage is TRBJ2-2; 11 bases agree with TRBD1. The J segment lost 6 bases and the V segment lost 5 bases, leaving 5 bases of the junction unmatched. The CDR3 contains 15 residues. CDR1 MNHNS and CDR2 SASEGT come from the germline V gene. The CDR3 nucleotides read TGTGCCAGCAGTTCCCGGGACAGGGGGTCCGGGGAGCTGTTTTTT. This codes for CASSSRDRGSGELFF.

This clone was recorded once. The chain is built from TRBV6-5 and TRBJ2-7; D may be TRBD2 (5 bases). Trimming cost V 6 bases and J 7 bases, with 22 bases left between them. Germline CDR1 MNHEY, CDR2 SVGAGI. This CDR3 is built from 15 residues. The chain's CDR3 is CASSNPLKGAREQYF. As DNA, the CDR3 is TGTGCCAGCAGCAACCCCCTCAAGGGAGCGAGGGAGCAGTACTTC.